This T cell receptor (beta chain) is from a study of T cell changes during pregnancy in multiple sclerosis. Data came from immunoSEQ multiplex PCR; TCRdb stores just in-frame clones and leaves some out. The table lists roughly 34,000 clones, roughly nine tenths of them singletons, with about 0.4% in the top ten. The source was CD4+ T cells from peripheral blood mononuclear cells, collected in the second trimester of pregnancy. The sequence came from a female donor in good health, enrolled as a control in a pregnancy study.

The CDR3: CASRPGLAGSSSTDTQYF. The CDR3 DNA reads TGTGCCAGCAGGCCAGGACTAGCGGGGTCGTCTAGCACAGATACGCAGTATTTT. This chain joins TRBV11-2 and TRBJ2-3; 12 nucleotides match TRBD2. The CDR3 spans 18 residues. CDR1 and CDR2 from the germline V gene are SGHAT and FQNNGV. J was trimmed by 0 bases and V by 6 bases; bases with no gene match: 10.